Below, 25 T cell receptor beta chains from the same sample are listed, as sequenced in a study of cytomegalovirus exposure and HLA in healthy donors (dated by TCRdb to the late 2010s). The protocol used for the library was the immunoSEQ multiplex PCR assay. For the multiplex PCR, a mixture combining 60 forward primers for TCR Vbeta segments and 13 reverse primers for TCR Jbeta segments was used. TCRdb obtained this table from immuneACCESS and retained in-frame rearrangements with V and J assigned. These tables miss some clones; where compared with another copy, unresolved V genes account for less than half of the shortfall, and the remainder is unexplained. The sample includes 130,000 or so clones, with around 78% observed a single time. The ten largest account for roughly 6.1% of the sample. Material for sequencing was PBMCs. The receptors here all came from a woman between 40 and 50 years old in good health and CMV-seronegative.

Only one count was recorded for this clone. This sequence joins TRBV28 and TRBJ1-2; perhaps TRBD1 as D (5 bases). The CDR3 contains 14 residues. The V and J ends lost 4 bases and 4 bases respectively, with 13 bases between them. Germline V gives CDR1 MDHEN, CDR2 SYDVKM. Here the CDR3 reads CASSYPTGTYGYTF. CDR3 sequence (DNA): TGTGCCAGCAGTTACCCTACAGGCACCTATGGCTACACCTTC.

In this sample, this clone turned up once. The chain recombines TRBV15 with TRBJ1-2, with 8 bases identical to TRBD1. The CDR3 has 14 amino acids. The J segment lost 6 bases and the V segment lost 3 bases, leaving 6 bases of the junction unmatched. Per the germline V gene, CDR1 is LNHNV and CDR2 is YYDKDF (reference sequence). As DNA, the CDR3 is TGTGCCACCAGCAGTAGACAGGGGTTGAATGGCTACACCTTC. It yields the protein CATSSRQGLNGYTF.

In its sample, this clone was seen a few times. The sample contains more than one DNA sequence encoding this CDR3. This chain uses TRBV9 with TRBJ2-7; 8 bases map to TRBD1. The ends lost 2 bases at V and 3 bases at J; junction bases unmatched: 4. The CDR3 sequence is 14 residues long. The germline V gene encodes CDR1 SGDLS and CDR2 YYNGEE. CDR3 residues: CASSVSGQGYEQYF. As DNA, the CDR3 is TGTGCCAGCAGCGTTTCAGGACAGGGCTACGAGCAGTACTTC.

This clone was counted a single time. The V gene is TRBV5-1, the J gene TRBJ2-3, with 7 positions matching TRBD2. The CDR3 sequence is 15 residues long. The V and J ends lost 0 bases and 2 bases, in that order; junction bases with no gene match: 3. Germline CDR1 is SGHRS and CDR2 is YFSETQ. CDR3 sequence (DNA): TGCGCCAGCAGCTTGGGCGGGAGTAACACAGATACGCAGTATTTT. Translation: CASSLGGSNTDTQYF. Full variable domain (remainder filled in from reference TRBV5-1 and TRBJ2-3): KAGVTQTPRYLIKTRGQQVTLSCSPISGHRSVSWYQQTPGQGLQFLFEYFSETQRNKGNFPGRFSGRQFSNSRSEMNVSTLELGDSALYLCASSLGGSNTDTQYFGPGTRLTVL.

J is TRBJ2-1 and V is TRBV10-3; D might be TRBD1 (6 bases). The CDR3 contains 18 residues. Germline assignment: CDR1 ENHRY and CDR2 SYGVKD. Trimming removed 4 bases at V and 9 bases at J, with 28 bases between. This CDR3 is CAISALAGTGTSHVEQFF. DNA of the CDR3: TGTGCCATCAGTGCCCTGGCAGGAACAGGGACATCGCATGTTGAGCAGTTCTTC.

The gene calls are TRBV9 and TRBJ2-3; tentatively, D is TRBD2 (5 bases). The germline V and J ends were trimmed by 0 bases and 1 base, with 9 bases remaining between them. This CDR3 is 15 amino acids long. The germline CDR1 and CDR2 sequences are SGDLS and YYNGEE. The CDR3 DNA sequence: TGTGCCAGCAGCGTAGGAGGGATGGGCACAGATACGCAGTATTTT. Amino acid sequence: CASSVGGMGTDTQYF. Complete variable domain (other parts from reference TRBV9 and TRBJ2-3): DSGVTQTPKHLITATGQRVTLRCSPRSGDLSVYWYQQSLDQGLQFLIQYYNGEERAKGNILERFSAQQFPDLHSELNLSSLELGDSALYFCASSVGGMGTDTQYFGPGTRLTVL.

This rearrangement joins TRBV2 to TRBJ1-2; possibly TRBD1 for D (5 bases). The ends were cut back, 7 bases at V and 8 bases at J, with 17 bases in the middle. This CDR3 region has 13 residues. Germline CDR1 and CDR2: SNHLY and FYNNEI. This CDR3 reads CASIGGGPWGYTF. CDR3 coding DNA: TGTGCCAGCATCGGCGGGGGACCTTGGGGCTACACCTTC.

This chain joins TRBV5-1 and TRBJ2-7; TRBD1 agrees at 9 bases. This CDR3 region has 14 residues. Looked up from germline, CDR1 is SGHRS and CDR2 is YFSETQ. V gave up 0 bases and J gave up 3 bases; unmatched junction bases: 1. The CDR3 here is CASSLAGQGYEQYF. CDR3 in DNA: TGCGCCAGCAGCTTGGCGGGACAGGGCTACGAGCAGTACTTC.

V is TRBV15 and J is TRBJ2-2; tentatively, D is TRBD2 (6 bases). Germline CDR1 LNHNV, CDR2 YYDKDF (reference sequence). This CDR3 is built from 15 residues. Between the trimmed V and J ends, which lost 5 bases and 4 bases, there was a span of 14 bases. The CDR3 region is CATSPRRGGTGELFF. The CDR3 DNA is TGTGCCACCAGCCCTAGGAGGGGTGGCACCGGGGAGCTGTTTTTT. The entire variable domain, with the rest obtained from reference TRBV15 and TRBJ2-2, is as follows: DAMVIQNPRYQVTQFGKPVTLSCSQTLNHNVMYWYQQKSSQAPKLLFHYYDKDFNNEADTPDNFQSRRPNTSFCFLDIRSPGLGDTAMYLCATSPRRGGTGELFFGEGSRLTVL.

Only one count was recorded for this clone. The CDR3 nucleotides read TGTGCCACCAGCAGAGATCGGCTAGCGGGGTCTCTCTACGAGCAGTACTTC. This sequence encodes CATSRDRLAGSLYEQYF. The chain is built from TRBV15 and TRBJ2-7, with 9 bases fitting TRBD2. This CDR3 comprises 17 residues. J was trimmed by 3 bases and V by 0 bases; bases with no gene match: 9. Germline V lookup: CDR1 LNHNV, CDR2 YYDKDF (reference sequence).

The chain uses TRBV7-9 and TRBJ2-7; D may be TRBD2 (5 bases). The V and J ends lost 5 bases and 9 bases respectively, with 14 bases between them. Germline CDR1 SEHNR, CDR2 FQNEAQ (reference sequence). CDR3 length equals 12 residues. The CDR3 DNA reads as TGTGCCAGCAGCCCCGACATGCGGGCGCAGTACTTC. It codes for CASSPDMRAQYF.

This clone appeared a single time. The rearrangement uses TRBV11-3 and TRBJ2-1, with D hard to call. V lost 2 bases and J lost 6, with 8 bases in between. This CDR3 region has 13 residues. Germline CDR1 is SGHNT and CDR2 is YENEEA. The CDR3 DNA follows: TGTGCCAGCAGCTTACGCCCGGGCAATGAGCAGTTCTTC. Encoded protein: CASSLRPGNEQFF.

A few counts support this clone. The germline gene is not matched at one end of the junction; a read error may be the cause. The chain recombines TRBV7-7 with TRBJ2-7, with D unresolved. Germline V gene sequence: CDR1 SSHAT, CDR2 FNYEAQ (reference sequence). This CDR3 has 13 residues. In nucleotides, the CDR3 is TGTGCTAGCAGCTTAGGCCCCGCGAGCGAGCAGTACTTC. Protein product: CASSLGPASEQYF.

The chain recombines TRBV28 with TRBJ2-1; 15 positions agree with TRBD2. Germline V CDR1 and CDR2: MDHEN, SYDVKM. CDR3 length equals 17 residues. V was pared by 5 bases and J by 0 bases, with 2 bases of the junction left unmatched. CDR3 protein: CASSGLAGGGSYNEQFF. Here the CDR3 DNA reads TGTGCCAGCAGTGGACTAGCGGGAGGGGGCTCCTACAATGAGCAGTTCTTC.

The chain carries TRBV9 and TRBJ2-1; 9 nucleotides agree with TRBD2. The CDR3 is 18 residues long. With V trimmed by 0 bases and J by 1 base, 8 bases remained unmatched. Germline V gives CDR1 SGDLS, CDR2 YYNGEE. The DNA for the CDR3 is TGTGCCAGCAGCGTAGCGGGCGGGAGGGCCGTGTCCTACAATGAGCAGTTCTTC. Protein: CASSVAGGRAVSYNEQFF.

The rearrangement uses TRBV11-2 and TRBJ1-2, with 7 bases aligning to TRBD1. The CDR3 runs to 14 residues. CDR1 is SGHAT, CDR2 FQNNGV, per germline. V gave up 1 base and J gave up 7 bases; unmatched junction bases: 6. This CDR3 reads CASSLVSQGGGYTF. CDR3 sequence (DNA): TGTGCCAGCAGCTTAGTTTCGCAGGGGGGTGGCTACACCTTC.

This clone was observed many times. This same CDR3 is encoded by further DNA sequences in the sample. The rearrangement links TRBV29-1 to TRBJ1-1; D possibly corresponds to TRBD1 (6 bases). With 6 bases removed from V and 0 bases from J, the gap between germline ends came to 17 bases. Germline V gene sequence: CDR1 SQVTM, CDR2 ANQGSEA. The CDR3 has 15 amino acids. CDR3 nucleotide sequence: TGCAGCGTGGGGGCCGGTTGGGGTATGAACACTGAAGCTTTCTTT. Protein sequence: CSVGAGWGMNTEAFF.

This clone was counted once. The V gene is TRBV10-2, the J gene TRBJ2-4, with 7 bases identical to TRBD2. With V trimmed by 7 bases and J by 8 bases, 11 bases remained unmatched. This CDR3 comprises 14 residues. The germline gives CDR1 WSHSY, CDR2 SAAADI. The CDR3 sequence is CASIEMRERDIQYF. The CDR3 nucleotides are TGCGCCAGCATCGAGATGCGGGAGAGGGACATTCAGTACTTC.

This chain uses TRBV12-5 with TRBJ1-3; D remains ambiguous. Germline CDR1 is LGHNT and CDR2 is FRNRAP. V was shortened by 1 base and J by 7 bases, with 8 bases between the two germline ends. The CDR3 contains 13 residues. The CDR3 reads CASGLERLNTIYF. The CDR3 region has the DNA TGTGCTAGTGGTTTGGAGCGTCTGAACACCATATATTTT.

This clone was counted a few times. This chain joins TRBV4-3 and TRBJ2-5; 9 bases agree with TRBD2. There are 17 residues in the CDR3. The V gene's germline CDR1 is LGHNA and CDR2 YSLEER. V shed 0 bases, J shed 4 bases, and the junction held 9 bases outside the gene matches. The CDR3 reads CASSQDPPSGNGETQYF. DNA of the CDR3: TGCGCCAGCAGCCAAGATCCCCCTAGCGGGAACGGAGAGACCCAGTACTTC.

This chain links TRBV5-8 with TRBJ1-2, with 9 bases matching TRBD1. V lost 0 bases and J lost 6; bases outside the gene matches: 0. The CDR3 covers 13 residues. CDR1 and CDR2 (germline): SGHTS, YDEGEE. CDR3: CASSLGQGDGYTF. CDR3 DNA: TGTGCCAGCAGCTTGGGACAGGGGGATGGCTACACCTTC.

As regards this clone: The sample carries other DNA sequences with the same CDR3. CDR3 sequence reads: CASSEAGQGDETQYF. CDR3 DNA: TGTGCCAGCAGTGAAGCGGGACAGGGGGATGAGACCCAGTACTTC. The J gene is TRBJ2-5, the V gene TRBV6-1, with 11 bases aligning to TRBD1. The CDR3 has 15 amino acids. Looked up from germline, CDR1 is MNHNS and CDR2 is SASEGT. The J segment lost 5 bases and the V segment lost 0 bases, leaving 2 bases of the junction unmatched.

The chain carries TRBV2 and TRBJ1-1; a weak D match, TRBD1 (6 bases). V lost 8 bases to trimming and J lost 2 bases, with 12 bases between them. The CDR3 covers 13 residues. From germline, CDR1 is SNHLY and CDR2 FYNNEI. The CDR3 bases are TGTGCCAGCCGCCGGGACATTAACACTGAAGCTTTCTTT. The encoded protein is CASRRDINTEAFF.

The chain couples TRBV9 to TRBJ2-7, with 14 bases identical to TRBD2. Trimming cost V 4 bases and J 3 bases; bases outside gene matches: 9. Per germline, CDR1 SGDLS and CDR2 YYNGEE. The CDR3 extends over 17 amino acids. CDR3 coding DNA: TGTGCCAGCAGCCGGGGACTAGCGGGAGATCGGGGCTACGAGCAGTACTTC. It is translated as CASSRGLAGDRGYEQYF.

The chain employs TRBV5-1 and TRBJ2-3; 7 nucleotides match TRBD1. The CDR3 consists of 15 residues. V lost 4 bases and J lost 1; bases outside the gene matches: 6. CDR1 and CDR2 (germline): SGHRS, YFSETQ. CDR3 sequence: CASSSRDSGTDTQYF. CDR3 nucleotides: TGCGCCAGCAGCAGCCGGGACAGTGGCACAGATACGCAGTATTTT.